In this sample, the clone carrying this T cell receptor (beta chain) turned up a few times. The data derive from a study of T-cell reconstitution after alpha-beta-depleted transplantation in children. The CDR3 loop spans 16 amino acids. The germline gives CDR1 SGHVS, CDR2 FNYEAQ. Trimming took 4 bases from V and 2 from J, leaving 14 bases between them. Using unique molecular identifiers, the investigators prepared the TCRbeta library. TCRdb recomputed calls from the PCR reads with MiXCR, one row per CDR3 protein. The table has about 270,000 distinct CDR3 sequences, more than 8% seen once. The sequences come from PBMCs from the stem cell graft donor, collected from the stem cell graft. This sequence was found in a human donor who donated a stem cell graft to a child with SCID. The chain joins TRBV7-6 to TRBJ2-2, with a weak D call TRBD1 (6 bases). CDR3 sequence reads: CASSYTGFINTGELFF. In DNA, the CDR3 is TGTGCCAGCAGCTATACAGGGTTCATTAACACCGGGGAGCTGTTTTTT.